This T cell receptor (beta chain) was captured in a study of blood T cell repertoires in COVID-19. Repertoires were generated with immunoSEQ multiplex PCR, while TCRdb's copy carries only in-frame clones and drops some. The profile covers around 340,000 clones, with approximately 86% appearing a single time and roughly 7.1% taken by the ten largest. The sequence came from a woman in her sixties or seventies with COVID-19, enrolled during active disease. The sample was peripheral blood.

The CDR3 spells CAISEGAGHSYNEQFF. CDR3 bases: TGTGCCATCAGTGAAGGAGCAGGGCACTCCTACAATGAGCAGTTCTTC. This sequence joins TRBV10-3 and TRBJ2-1, with D maybe TRBD1 (5 bases). From germline, CDR1 is ENHRY and CDR2 SYGVKD. V was shortened by 3 bases and J by 0 bases, with 12 bases between the two germline ends. CDR3 length: 16 residues.